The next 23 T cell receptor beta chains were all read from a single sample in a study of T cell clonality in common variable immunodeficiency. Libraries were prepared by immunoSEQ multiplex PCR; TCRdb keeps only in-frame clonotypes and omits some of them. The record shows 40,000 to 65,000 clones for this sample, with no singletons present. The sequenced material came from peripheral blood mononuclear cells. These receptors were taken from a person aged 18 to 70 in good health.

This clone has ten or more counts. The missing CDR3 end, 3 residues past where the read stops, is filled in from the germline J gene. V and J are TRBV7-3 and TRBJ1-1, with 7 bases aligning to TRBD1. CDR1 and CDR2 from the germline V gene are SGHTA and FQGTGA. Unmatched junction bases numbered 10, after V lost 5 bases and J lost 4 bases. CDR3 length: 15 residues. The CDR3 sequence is CASSPRGGWGTEAFF. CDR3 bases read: TGTGCCAGCAGCCCGAGAGGGGGCTGGGGCACTGAA.

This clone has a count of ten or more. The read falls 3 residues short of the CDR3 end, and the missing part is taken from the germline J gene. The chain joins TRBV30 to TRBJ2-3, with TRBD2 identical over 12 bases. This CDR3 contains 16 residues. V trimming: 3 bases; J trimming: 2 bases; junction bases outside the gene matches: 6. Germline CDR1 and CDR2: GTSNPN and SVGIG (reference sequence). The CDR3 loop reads CAWSLGTSGLTDTQYF. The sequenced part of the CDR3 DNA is TGTGCCTGGAGCCTCGGGACTAGCGGGCTCACAGATACG. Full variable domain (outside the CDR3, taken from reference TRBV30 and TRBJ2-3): SQTIHQWPATLVQPVGSPLSLECTVEGTSNPNLYWYRQAAGRGLQLLFYSVGIGQISSEVPQNLSASRPQDRQFILSSKKLLLSDSGFYLCAWSLGTSGLTDTQYFGPGTRLTVL.

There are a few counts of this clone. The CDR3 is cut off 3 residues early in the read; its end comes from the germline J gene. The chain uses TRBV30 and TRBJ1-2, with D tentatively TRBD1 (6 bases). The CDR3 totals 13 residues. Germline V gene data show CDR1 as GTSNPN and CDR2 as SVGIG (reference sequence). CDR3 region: CAWSRGSSYDYTF. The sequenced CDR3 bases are TGTGCCTGGAGTAGGGGGAGCTCCTACGAC.

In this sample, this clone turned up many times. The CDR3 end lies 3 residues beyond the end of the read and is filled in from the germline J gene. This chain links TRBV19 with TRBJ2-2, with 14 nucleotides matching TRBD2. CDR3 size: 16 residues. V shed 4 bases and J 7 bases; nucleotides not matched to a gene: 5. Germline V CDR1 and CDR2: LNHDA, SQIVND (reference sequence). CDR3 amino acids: CASSKTSGRAGGELFF. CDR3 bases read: TGTGCCAGTAGTAAGACTAGCGGGAGGGCCGGCGGGGAG.

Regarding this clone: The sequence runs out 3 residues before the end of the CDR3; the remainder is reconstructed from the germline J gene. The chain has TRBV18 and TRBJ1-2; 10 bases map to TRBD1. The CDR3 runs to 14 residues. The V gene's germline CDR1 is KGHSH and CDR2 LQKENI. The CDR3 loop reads CASSPDRGSHDYTF. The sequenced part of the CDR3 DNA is TGTGCCAGCTCACCGGACAGGGGGTCCCACGAC.

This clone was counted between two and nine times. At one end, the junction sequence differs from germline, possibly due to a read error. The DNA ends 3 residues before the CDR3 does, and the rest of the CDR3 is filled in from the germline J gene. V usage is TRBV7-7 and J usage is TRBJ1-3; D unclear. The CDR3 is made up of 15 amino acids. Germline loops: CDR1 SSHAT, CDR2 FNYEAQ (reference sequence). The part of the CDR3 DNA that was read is TGTGCTAGCAGCTTAAGTAACAGCCCTGGAAACACC. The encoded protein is CASSLSNSPGNT. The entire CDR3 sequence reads CASSLSNSPGNTIYF.

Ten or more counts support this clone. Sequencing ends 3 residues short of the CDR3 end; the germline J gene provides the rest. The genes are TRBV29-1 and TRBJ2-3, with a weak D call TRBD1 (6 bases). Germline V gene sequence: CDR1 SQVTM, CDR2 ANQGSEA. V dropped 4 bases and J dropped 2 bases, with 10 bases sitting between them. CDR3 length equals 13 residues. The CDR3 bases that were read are TGCAGCGTTGCTCAGGGGATCACAGATACG. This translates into CSVAQGITDT. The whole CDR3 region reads CSVAQGITDTQYF.

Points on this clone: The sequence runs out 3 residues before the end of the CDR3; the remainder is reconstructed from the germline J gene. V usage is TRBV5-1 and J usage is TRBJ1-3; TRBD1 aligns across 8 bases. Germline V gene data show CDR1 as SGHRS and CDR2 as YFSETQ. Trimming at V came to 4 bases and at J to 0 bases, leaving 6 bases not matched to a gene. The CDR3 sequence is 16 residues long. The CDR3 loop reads CASSTAGTGSGNTIYF. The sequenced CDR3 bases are TGCGCCAGCAGCACGGCCGGGACAGGCTCTGGAAACACC.

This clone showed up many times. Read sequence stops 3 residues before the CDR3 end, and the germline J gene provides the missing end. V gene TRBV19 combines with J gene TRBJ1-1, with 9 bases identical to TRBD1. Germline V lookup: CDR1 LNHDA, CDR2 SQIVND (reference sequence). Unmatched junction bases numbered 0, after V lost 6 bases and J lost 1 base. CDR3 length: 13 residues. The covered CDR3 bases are TGTGCCAGTAGGGGACAGGGGAACACTGAA. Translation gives CASRGQGNTE. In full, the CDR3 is CASRGQGNTEAFF.

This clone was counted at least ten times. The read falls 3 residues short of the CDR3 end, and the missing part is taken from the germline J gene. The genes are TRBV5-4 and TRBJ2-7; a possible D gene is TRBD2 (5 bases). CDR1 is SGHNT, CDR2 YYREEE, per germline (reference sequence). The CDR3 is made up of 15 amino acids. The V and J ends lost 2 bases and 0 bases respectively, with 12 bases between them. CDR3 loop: CASSFTSGVSYEQYF. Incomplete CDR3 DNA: TGTGCCAGCAGCTTCACTTCCGGGGTCTCCTACGAG.

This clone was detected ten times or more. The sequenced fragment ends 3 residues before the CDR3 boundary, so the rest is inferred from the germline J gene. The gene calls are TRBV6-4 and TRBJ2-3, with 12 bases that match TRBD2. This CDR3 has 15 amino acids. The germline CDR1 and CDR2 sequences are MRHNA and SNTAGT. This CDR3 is CASSPGTSGQETQYF. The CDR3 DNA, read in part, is TGTGCCAGCAGTCCCGGGACTAGCGGGCAAGAGACG.

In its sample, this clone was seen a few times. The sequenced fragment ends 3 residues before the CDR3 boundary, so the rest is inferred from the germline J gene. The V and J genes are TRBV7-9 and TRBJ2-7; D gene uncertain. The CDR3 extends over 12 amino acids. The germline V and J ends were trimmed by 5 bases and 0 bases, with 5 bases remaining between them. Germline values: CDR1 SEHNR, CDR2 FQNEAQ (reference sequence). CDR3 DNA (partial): TGTGCCAGCAGCAGGGCCTCCTACGAG. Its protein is CASSRASYE. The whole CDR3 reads CASSRASYEQYF.

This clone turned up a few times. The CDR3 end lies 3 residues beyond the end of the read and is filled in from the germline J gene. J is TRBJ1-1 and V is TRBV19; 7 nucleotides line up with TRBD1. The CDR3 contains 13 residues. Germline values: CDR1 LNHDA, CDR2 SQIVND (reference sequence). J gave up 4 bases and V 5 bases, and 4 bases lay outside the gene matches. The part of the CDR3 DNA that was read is TGTGCCAGTAGTTTTTCAGGGGGCACTGAA. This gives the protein CASSFSGGTE. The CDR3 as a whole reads CASSFSGGTEAFF.

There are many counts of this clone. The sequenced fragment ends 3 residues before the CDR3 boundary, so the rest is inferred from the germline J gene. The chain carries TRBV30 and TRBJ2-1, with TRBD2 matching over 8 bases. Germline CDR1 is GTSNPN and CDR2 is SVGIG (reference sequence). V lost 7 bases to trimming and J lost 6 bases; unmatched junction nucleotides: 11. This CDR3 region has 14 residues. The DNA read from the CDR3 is TGTGCCTTCGTTAGCGGGACCAGCCCCAATGAG. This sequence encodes CAFVSGTSPNE. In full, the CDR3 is CAFVSGTSPNEQFF. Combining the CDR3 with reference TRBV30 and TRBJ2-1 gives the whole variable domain SQTIHQWPATLVQPVGSPLSLECTVEGTSNPNLYWYRQAAGRGLQLLFYSVGIGQISSEVPQNLSASRPQDRQFILSSKKLLLSDSGFYLCAFVSGTSPNEQFFGPGTRLTVL.

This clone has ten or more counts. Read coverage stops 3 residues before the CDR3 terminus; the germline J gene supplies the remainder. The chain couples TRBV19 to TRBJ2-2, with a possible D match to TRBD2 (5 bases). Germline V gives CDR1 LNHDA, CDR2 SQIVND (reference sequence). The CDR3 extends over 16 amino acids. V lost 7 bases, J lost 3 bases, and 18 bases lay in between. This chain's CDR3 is CASTSRTRVDTGELFF. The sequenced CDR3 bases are TGTGCCAGTACGTCAAGGACTCGTGTGGACACCGGGGAG.

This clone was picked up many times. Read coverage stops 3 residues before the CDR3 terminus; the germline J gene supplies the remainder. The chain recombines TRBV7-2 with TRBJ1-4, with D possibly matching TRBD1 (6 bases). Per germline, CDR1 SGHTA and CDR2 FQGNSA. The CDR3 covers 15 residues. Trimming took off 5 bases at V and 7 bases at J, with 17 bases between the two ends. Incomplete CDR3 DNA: TGTGCCAGCAGCACTCAACAGGGTCGAATTGAAAAA. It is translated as CASSTQQGRIEK. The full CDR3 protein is CASSTQQGRIEKLFF.

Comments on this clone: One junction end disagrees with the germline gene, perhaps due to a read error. The covered CDR3 bases are TGTGCCAGCAGCTCCCCCGCCACAGATGCG. This sequence encodes CASSSPATDA. The whole CDR3 protein reads CASSSPATDAQYF. This chain links TRBV7-3 with TRBJ2-3; D ambiguous. The read halts 3 residues ahead of the CDR3 end, with the missing end drawn from the germline J gene. Germline loops: CDR1 SGHTA, CDR2 FQGTGA. The CDR3 totals 13 residues.

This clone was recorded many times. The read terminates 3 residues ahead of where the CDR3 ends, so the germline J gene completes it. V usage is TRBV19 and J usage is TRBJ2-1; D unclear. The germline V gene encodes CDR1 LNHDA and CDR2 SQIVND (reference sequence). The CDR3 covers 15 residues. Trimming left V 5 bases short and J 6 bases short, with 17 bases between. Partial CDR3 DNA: TGTGCCAGTAGTCCAAACCATCAACGAGGCAATGAG. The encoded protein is CASSPNHQRGNE. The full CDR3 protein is CASSPNHQRGNEQFF.

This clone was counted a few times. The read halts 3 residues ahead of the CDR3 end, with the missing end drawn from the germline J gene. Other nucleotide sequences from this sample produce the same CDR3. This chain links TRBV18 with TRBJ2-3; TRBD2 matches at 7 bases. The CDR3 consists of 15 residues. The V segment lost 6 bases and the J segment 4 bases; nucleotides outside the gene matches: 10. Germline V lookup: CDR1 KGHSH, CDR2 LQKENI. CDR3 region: CASSPGDYPSDTQYF. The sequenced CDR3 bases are TGTGCCAGCTCGCCGGGGGACTACCCCTCAGATACG.

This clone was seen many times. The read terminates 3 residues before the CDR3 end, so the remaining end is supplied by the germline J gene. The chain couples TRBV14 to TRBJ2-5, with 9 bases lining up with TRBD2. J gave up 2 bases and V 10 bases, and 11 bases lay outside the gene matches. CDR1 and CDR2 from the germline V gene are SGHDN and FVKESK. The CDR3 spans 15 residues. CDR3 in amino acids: CATKQPGLAQETQYF. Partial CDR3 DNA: TGTGCCACCAAACAGCCGGGACTAGCTCAAGAGACC.

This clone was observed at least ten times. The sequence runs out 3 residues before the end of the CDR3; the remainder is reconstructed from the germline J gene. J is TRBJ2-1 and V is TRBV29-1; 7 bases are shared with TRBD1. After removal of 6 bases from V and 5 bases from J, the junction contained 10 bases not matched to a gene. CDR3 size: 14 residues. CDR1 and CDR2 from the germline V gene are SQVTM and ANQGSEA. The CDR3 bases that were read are TGCAGCGTACCGACAGGGTTAGTAGACAATGAG. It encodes CSVPTGLVDNE. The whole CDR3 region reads CSVPTGLVDNEQFF.

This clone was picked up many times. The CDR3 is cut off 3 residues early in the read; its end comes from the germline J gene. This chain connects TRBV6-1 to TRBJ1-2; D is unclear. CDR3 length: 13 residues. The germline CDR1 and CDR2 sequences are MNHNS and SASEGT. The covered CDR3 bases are TGTGCCAGCAGTGATGGCTTGCGGGAAGGG. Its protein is CASSDGLREG. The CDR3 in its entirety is CASSDGLREGYTF.

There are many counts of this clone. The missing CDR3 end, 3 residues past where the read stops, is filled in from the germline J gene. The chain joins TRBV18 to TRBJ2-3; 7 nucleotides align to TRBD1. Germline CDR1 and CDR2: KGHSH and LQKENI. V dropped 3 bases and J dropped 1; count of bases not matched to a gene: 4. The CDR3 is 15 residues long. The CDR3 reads CASSPRQGGTDTQYF. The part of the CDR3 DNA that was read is TGTGCCAGCTCACCGAGACAGGGCGGCACAGATACG. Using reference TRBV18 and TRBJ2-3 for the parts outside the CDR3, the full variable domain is NAGVMQNPRHLVRRRGQEARLRCSPMKGHSHVYWYRQLPEEGLKFMVYLQKENIIDESGMPKERFSAEFPKEGPSILRIQQVVRGDSAAYFCASSPRQGGTDTQYFGPGTRLTVL.